Shown below are 5 T cell receptor beta chains from a single sample sequenced in a study of shared clonotypes between healthy human individuals. Assay used: immunoSEQ multiplex PCR; TCRdb lists only in-frame clones, some missing. The data hold approximately 740,000 clones, with 85% to 95% observed a single time. CD45RO negativity and positive selection for CCR7 defined naive CD8 cells, a population that excluded terminally differentiated effector memory CD45RA+ cells. What was sequenced was naive CD8+ T cells sorted from blood. The receptors stem from a man between 25 and 39 years old in good health.

Only one count was recorded for this clone. Only one base separates this from a far larger clonotype, so it likely reflects a read error. This chain links TRBV11-2 with TRBJ2-7; D remains unclear. V lost 6 bases and J lost 0, with 6 bases in between. The CDR3 is made up of 12 amino acids. Germline V gives CDR1 SGHAT, CDR2 FQNNGV. This CDR3 is CASSGDSYEQYF. CDR3 in DNA: TGTGCCAGCAGTGGGGACTCCTACGAGCAGTACTTC.

The chain links TRBV4-3 to TRBJ1-2; D not certain. This CDR3 comprises 15 residues. CDR1 and CDR2 from the germline V gene are LGHNA and YSLEER. The V gene lost 4 bases and the J gene lost 3 bases, with 15 bases spanning the gap. The CDR3 loop is CASSRSQPADYGYTF. The CDR3 DNA reads TGCGCCAGCAGCCGGTCCCAACCCGCAGACTATGGCTACACCTTC.

J is TRBJ2-1 and V is TRBV27; 9 nucleotides agree with TRBD1. The CDR3 totals 16 residues. V dropped 3 bases and J dropped 5; count of bases not matched to a gene: 8. CDR1 and CDR2 from the germline V gene are MNHEY and SMNVEV (reference sequence). The DNA for the CDR3 is TGTGCCAGCAGTTTTTTTATGGGACAGGGAAACAATGAGCAGTTCTTC. It encodes CASSFFMGQGNNEQFF.

V usage is TRBV4-3 and J usage is TRBJ2-7; D not certain. V gave up 0 bases and J gave up 4 bases, with 7 bases separating them. CDR1 is LGHNA, CDR2 YSLEER, per germline. The CDR3 covers 13 residues. The CDR3 region is CASSQDMGYEQYF. CDR3 bases: TGCGCCAGCAGCCAAGATATGGGGTACGAGCAGTACTTC.

The chain combines TRBV6-1 with TRBJ2-2; D unresolved. With 7 bases removed from V and 5 bases from J, the gap between germline ends came to 8 bases. The CDR3 covers 12 residues. Germline assignment: CDR1 MNHNS and CDR2 SASEGT. In DNA, the CDR3 is TGTGCCAGCAAACTGGGGACCGGGGAGCTGTTTTTT. Encoded protein: CASKLGTGELFF.